This T cell receptor (beta chain) stems from a study of blood T cell repertoires in COVID-19. Study in general: Samples of COVID-19 (acute and convalescent) were obtained from the United States, Italy and Spain. The analysed material was cDNA or gDNA that came from T cells, B-cell-depleted T cells, or PBMCs.

The CDR3 has 12 residues. The V end lost 7 bases, the J end lost 5 bases, and 8 bases lay between the germline ends. Per the germline V gene, CDR1 is LGHDT and CDR2 is YNNKEL (reference sequence). Original processing methods: Nucleated cell number was recorded as an estimate derived from reference gene primer amplification. Libraries were prepared by immunoSEQ multiplex PCR; TCRdb keeps only in-frame clonotypes and omits some of them. That table furnishes V, J and clone size, whereas the DNA furnished D and trimming. The sample carries some 34,000 clones, around 85% recorded once. The TCR originated in a human donor in a cohort sampled during active COVID-19. The rearrangement uses TRBV3-1 (or the pseudogene TRBV3-2) and TRBJ1-4, with D unclear. Sample: peripheral blood. The CDR3 here is CASTGMNEKLFF. In DNA form, the CDR3 reads TGTGCCAGCACAGGCATGAATGAAAAACTGTTTTTT.